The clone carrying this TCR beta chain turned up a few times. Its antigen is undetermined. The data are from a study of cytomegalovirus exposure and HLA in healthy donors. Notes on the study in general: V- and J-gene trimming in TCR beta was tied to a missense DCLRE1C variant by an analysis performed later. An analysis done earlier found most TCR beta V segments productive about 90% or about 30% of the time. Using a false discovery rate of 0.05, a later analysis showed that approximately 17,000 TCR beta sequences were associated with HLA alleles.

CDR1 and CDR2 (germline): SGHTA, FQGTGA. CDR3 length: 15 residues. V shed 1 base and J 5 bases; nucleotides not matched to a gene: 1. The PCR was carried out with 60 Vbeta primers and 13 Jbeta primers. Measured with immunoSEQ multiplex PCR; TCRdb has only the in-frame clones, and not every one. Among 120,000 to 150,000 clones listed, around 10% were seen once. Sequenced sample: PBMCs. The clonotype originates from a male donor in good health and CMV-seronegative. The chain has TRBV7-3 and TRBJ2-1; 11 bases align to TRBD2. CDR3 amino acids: CASSLKTSGNNEQFF. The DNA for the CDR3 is TGTGCCAGCAGCTTAAAGACTAGCGGGAACAATGAGCAGTTCTTC.